The next 13 T cell receptor beta chains were all read from a single sample in a study of OX40 agonist ivuxolimab in advanced cancers. The protocol was immunoSEQ multiplex PCR, while the TCRdb copy is restricted to in-frame clones and leaves out a portion. Of 45,000 to 55,000 clones listed, 70% to 85% are singletons. The sequences come from CD4+ or CD8+ T cells sorted from blood, collected in a trial of the OX40 agonist ivuxolimab. Receptors were obtained from an adult with an advanced solid tumor such as melanoma, head and neck, liver or kidney cancer.

The V call is TRBV7-2, the J call TRBJ2-3; D is unclear. There are 15 residues in the CDR3. Trimming removed 2 bases from V and 4 bases from J, with 13 bases in between. The germline gives CDR1 SGHTA, CDR2 FQGNSA. CDR3 sequence: CASSLRADRADTQYF. The CDR3 DNA sequence: TGTGCCAGCAGCTTAAGGGCGGATCGAGCAGATACGCAGTATTTT.

The chain is built from TRBV6-5 and TRBJ1-5, with D perhaps matching TRBD1 (6 bases). Per the germline V gene, CDR1 is MNHEY and CDR2 is SVGAGI. The length of the CDR3 is 15 residues. V shed 5 bases and J shed 2 bases, with 13 bases lying between them. The CDR3 loop is CASSRRRGGNQPQHF. Written as DNA, the CDR3 is TGTGCCAGCAGTCGGAGGAGGGGGGGCAATCAGCCCCAGCATTTT.

The chain uses TRBV5-6 and TRBJ1-6; tentative D call: TRBD1 (5 bases). The V gene's germline CDR1 is SGHDT and CDR2 YYEEEE. Trimming left V 4 bases short and J 7 bases short, with 12 bases between. CDR3 size: 14 residues. CDR3 DNA: TGTGCCAGCAGCAGGGGCCGGGGGAATTCACCCCTCCACTTT. Amino acid sequence: CASSRGRGNSPLHF.

The J gene is TRBJ1-3, the V gene TRBV6-4; D is perhaps TRBD1 (5 bases). The CDR3 extends over 19 amino acids. V lost 1 base and J 3 bases, leaving 22 bases between the germline ends. The V gene's germline CDR1 is MRHNA and CDR2 SNTAGT. CDR3 DNA: TGTGCCAGCAGTGACTGCAACCGGGACTCCTTTAGGTTTGGAAACACCATATATTTT. Translated, it gives CASSDCNRDSFRFGNTIYF.

The chain couples TRBV7-3 to TRBJ2-7, with TRBD2 identical over 8 bases. Germline values: CDR1 SGHTA, CDR2 FQGTGA. The CDR3 loop spans 15 amino acids. The V gene end was trimmed by 5 bases and the J gene end by 0 bases; junction bases not matched to a gene: 6. CDR3 residues: CASSPDSGISYEQYF. The CDR3 DNA follows: TGTGCCAGCAGCCCCGATAGCGGGATCTCCTACGAGCAGTACTTC.

This chain uses TRBV6-5 with TRBJ2-4; tentative D call: TRBD2 (5 bases). Germline V gene lookup returns CDR1 MNHEY and CDR2 SVGAGI. Trimming shortened V by 6 bases and J by 9 bases, and 15 bases separated the two germline ends. This CDR3 comprises 13 residues. The CDR3 reads CASSPGEGGIQYF. The CDR3 DNA reads as TGTGCCAGCAGCCCGGGTGAGGGTGGCATTCAGTACTTC.

The chain combines TRBV10-3 with TRBJ1-5; TRBD1 is a possible D gene (6 bases). The CDR3 is 13 residues long. V was cut by 3 bases and J by 11 bases, with 14 bases left in between. Germline V lookup: CDR1 ENHRY, CDR2 SYGVKD. The CDR3 sequence is CAISDSEGGTQHF. The CDR3, as DNA: TGTGCCATCAGTGATAGCGAGGGGGGAACCCAGCATTTT.

This sequence joins TRBV30 and TRBJ2-5, with D possibly TRBD2 on 7 matching bases. Trimming removed 3 bases from V and 5 bases from J, with 16 bases in between. Germline loops: CDR1 GTSNPN, CDR2 SVGIG (reference sequence). The CDR3 length is 14 residues. As DNA, the CDR3 is TGTGCCTGGAGGGGCGGGGGCCAGGTGGAGACCCAGTACTTC. The encoded protein is CAWRGGGQVETQYF.

The genes are TRBV28 and TRBJ2-3; tentative D call: TRBD1 (5 bases). In germline, CDR1 is MDHEN, CDR2 SYDVKM. The V end was cut by 5 bases, the J end by 1 base, with 16 bases between. There are 16 residues in the CDR3. CDR3 coding DNA: TGTGCCAGCAGTGTATCCCTAGTGGGGCGCACAGATACGCAGTATTTT. This translates into CASSVSLVGRTDTQYF.

With respect to this clone: A much larger clone lies one base from this, so it may be a read error. Other DNA sequences within the sample encode an identical CDR3. The chain combines TRBV4-1 with TRBJ2-1, with 8 bases that match TRBD2. The V gene's germline CDR1 is MGHRA and CDR2 YSYEKL. Trimming cost V 3 bases and J 13 bases; bases outside gene matches: 5. The CDR3 has 12 residues. DNA of the CDR3: TGCGCCAGCAGCCATGCGGGGGGAGGACAGTTCTTC. Translated: CASSHAGGGQFF.

CDR3 residues: CASSASRVNEQFF. Written as DNA, the CDR3 is TGTGCCAGCAGCGCCTCTAGGGTCAATGAGCAGTTCTTC. The V and J genes are TRBV7-2 and TRBJ2-1, with D hard to call. Between the trimmed V and J ends, which lost 5 bases and 6 bases, there was a span of 11 bases. The germline V gene has CDR1 SGHTA and CDR2 FQGNSA. The CDR3 spans 13 residues. The complete variable domain, with remaining parts taken from reference TRBV7-2 and TRBJ2-1, reads GAGVSQSPSNKVTEKGKDVELRCDPISGHTALYWYRQSLGQGLEFLIYFQGNSAPDKSGLPSDRFSAERTGGSVSTLTIQRTQQEDSAVYLCASSASRVNEQFFGPGTRLTVL.

The chain joins TRBV7-2 to TRBJ2-5; the D gene is possibly TRBD1 (7 bases). The CDR3 is made up of 12 amino acids. V lost 8 bases, J lost 8 bases, and 15 bases lay in between. The germline gives CDR1 SGHTA, CDR2 FQGNSA. Here the CDR3 reads CASGRQGGTQYF. CDR3 in DNA: TGTGCCAGCGGTAGGCAGGGGGGAACCCAGTACTTC.

The chain is built from TRBV6-1 and TRBJ2-5; D may be TRBD2 (6 bases). V lost 6 bases and J 7 bases, leaving 9 bases between the germline ends. Germline loops: CDR1 MNHNS, CDR2 SASEGT. The CDR3 extends over 11 amino acids. DNA for the CDR3: TGTGCCAGCAGCTCGGGGGTGACCCAGTACTTC. It specifies CASSSGVTQYF.